The entry below gives a single T cell receptor beta chain sequence along with its context. Its antigen is unknown. These data come from a study of cytomegalovirus exposure and HLA in healthy donors. Findings and limits, study-wide: Available immune exposure information covered CMV serostatus only.

The primer mix had 60 Vbeta and 13 Jbeta primers. Data came from immunoSEQ multiplex PCR; TCRdb stores just in-frame clones and leaves some out. This table holds under 200,000 clones, around 80% found once. The sample taken for sequencing was PBMCs. The TCR originated in a female donor in good health and CMV-seronegative.

CDR3 amino acids: CASSTGRGLGNTIYF. The CDR3 DNA reads as TGTGCCAGCAGCACGGGCAGGGGGCTTGGAAACACCATATATTTT. J is TRBJ1-3 and V is TRBV21-1; no check of the table's D call, TRBD1, against the DNA was made. TRBV21-1 is deemed a pseudogene. The CDR3 runs 15 residues.